The entry that follows covers one TCR beta chain sequence. Its target is not known. This record belongs to a study of shared clonotypes between healthy human individuals. General observations from the study: What naive subsets generally showed was a larger estimated richness than memory subsets showed.

Germline CDR1 and CDR2: SGHTA and FQGNSA. Trimming removed 1 base at V and 8 bases at J, with 6 bases between. The CDR3 has 12 residues. Data came from immunoSEQ multiplex PCR; TCRdb stores just in-frame clones and leaves some out. The sample includes a few million clones, about 93% seen only once; the top ten take more than 1.5%. Naive CD8 cells were CD45RO-negative, positively selected for CCR7, excluding terminally differentiated effector memory CD45RA+ cells. All donors were healthy HIV-negative adults lacking recent acute infections or vaccinations. The receptor comes from a man between 18 and 35 years old in good health. Some clones in this sample may be carry-over from other donors' samples. Specimen: naive CD8+ T cells from PBMCs. The V call is TRBV7-2, the J call TRBJ1-5; no clear D gene. The CDR3 here is CASSLVGEPQHF. The CDR3 nucleotides read TGTGCCAGCAGCTTAGTCGGCGAGCCCCAGCATTTT.